These 2 T cell receptor beta chains share one sample of origin, sequenced in a study of T cells in Graves' hyperthyroidism and ophthalmopathy. There were TCR beta CDR3 regions amplified from RNA transcripts. First-round RT-PCR of the TCR CDR3 relied on the HTBI primer set. MiXCR was run by TCRdb on the multiplex PCR reads, yielding one entry per CDR3 protein. The sample has some 500,000 distinct CDR3 sequences, roughly a quarter seen once; the top ten hold roughly 12%. Sequenced material: blood. The receptors were gathered from a woman aged 25 to 45 with Graves' ophthalmopathy.

This clonotype has a count of ten or more. The chain recombines TRBV30 with TRBJ2-7, with TRBD1 matching over 9 bases. The CDR3 has 14 amino acids. V lost 0 bases and J lost 4; bases outside the gene matches: 4. Germline CDR1 and CDR2: GTSNPN and SVGIG (reference sequence). CDR3 protein: CAWSVGTGSYEQYF. CDR3 in DNA: TGTGCCTGGAGTGTAGGGACAGGGAGTTACGAGCAGTACTTC.

This clonotype was counted ten times or more. As DNA, the CDR3 is TGTGCCAGCAGTTTATTTCTCGGGGAAGATCAGCCCCAGCATTTT. Its translation is CASSLFLGEDQPQHF. The chain joins TRBV27 to TRBJ1-5; D unclear. There are 15 residues in the CDR3. V lost 1 base, J lost 5 bases, and 12 bases lay in between. Germline V gives CDR1 MNHEY, CDR2 SMNVEV (reference sequence).